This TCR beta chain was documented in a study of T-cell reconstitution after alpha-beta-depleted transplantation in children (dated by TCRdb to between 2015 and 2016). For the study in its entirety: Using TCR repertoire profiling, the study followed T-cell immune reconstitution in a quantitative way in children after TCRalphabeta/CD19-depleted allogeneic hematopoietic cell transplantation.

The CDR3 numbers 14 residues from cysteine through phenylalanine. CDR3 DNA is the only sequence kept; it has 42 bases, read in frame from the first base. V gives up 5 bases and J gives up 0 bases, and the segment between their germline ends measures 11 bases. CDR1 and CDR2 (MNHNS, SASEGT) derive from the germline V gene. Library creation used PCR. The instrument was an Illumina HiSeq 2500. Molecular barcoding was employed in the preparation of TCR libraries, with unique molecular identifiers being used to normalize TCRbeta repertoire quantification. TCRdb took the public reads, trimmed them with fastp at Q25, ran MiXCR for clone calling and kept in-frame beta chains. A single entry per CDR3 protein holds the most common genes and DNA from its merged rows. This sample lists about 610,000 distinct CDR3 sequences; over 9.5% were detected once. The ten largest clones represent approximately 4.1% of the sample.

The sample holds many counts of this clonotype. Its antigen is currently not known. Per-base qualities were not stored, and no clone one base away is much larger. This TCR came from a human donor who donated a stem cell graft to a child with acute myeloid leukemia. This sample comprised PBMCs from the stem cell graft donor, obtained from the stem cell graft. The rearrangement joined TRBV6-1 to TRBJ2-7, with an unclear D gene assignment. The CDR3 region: CASSSTMSSYEQYF. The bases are TGTGCCAGCAGTAGCACTATGAGCTCCTACGAGCAGTACTTC.